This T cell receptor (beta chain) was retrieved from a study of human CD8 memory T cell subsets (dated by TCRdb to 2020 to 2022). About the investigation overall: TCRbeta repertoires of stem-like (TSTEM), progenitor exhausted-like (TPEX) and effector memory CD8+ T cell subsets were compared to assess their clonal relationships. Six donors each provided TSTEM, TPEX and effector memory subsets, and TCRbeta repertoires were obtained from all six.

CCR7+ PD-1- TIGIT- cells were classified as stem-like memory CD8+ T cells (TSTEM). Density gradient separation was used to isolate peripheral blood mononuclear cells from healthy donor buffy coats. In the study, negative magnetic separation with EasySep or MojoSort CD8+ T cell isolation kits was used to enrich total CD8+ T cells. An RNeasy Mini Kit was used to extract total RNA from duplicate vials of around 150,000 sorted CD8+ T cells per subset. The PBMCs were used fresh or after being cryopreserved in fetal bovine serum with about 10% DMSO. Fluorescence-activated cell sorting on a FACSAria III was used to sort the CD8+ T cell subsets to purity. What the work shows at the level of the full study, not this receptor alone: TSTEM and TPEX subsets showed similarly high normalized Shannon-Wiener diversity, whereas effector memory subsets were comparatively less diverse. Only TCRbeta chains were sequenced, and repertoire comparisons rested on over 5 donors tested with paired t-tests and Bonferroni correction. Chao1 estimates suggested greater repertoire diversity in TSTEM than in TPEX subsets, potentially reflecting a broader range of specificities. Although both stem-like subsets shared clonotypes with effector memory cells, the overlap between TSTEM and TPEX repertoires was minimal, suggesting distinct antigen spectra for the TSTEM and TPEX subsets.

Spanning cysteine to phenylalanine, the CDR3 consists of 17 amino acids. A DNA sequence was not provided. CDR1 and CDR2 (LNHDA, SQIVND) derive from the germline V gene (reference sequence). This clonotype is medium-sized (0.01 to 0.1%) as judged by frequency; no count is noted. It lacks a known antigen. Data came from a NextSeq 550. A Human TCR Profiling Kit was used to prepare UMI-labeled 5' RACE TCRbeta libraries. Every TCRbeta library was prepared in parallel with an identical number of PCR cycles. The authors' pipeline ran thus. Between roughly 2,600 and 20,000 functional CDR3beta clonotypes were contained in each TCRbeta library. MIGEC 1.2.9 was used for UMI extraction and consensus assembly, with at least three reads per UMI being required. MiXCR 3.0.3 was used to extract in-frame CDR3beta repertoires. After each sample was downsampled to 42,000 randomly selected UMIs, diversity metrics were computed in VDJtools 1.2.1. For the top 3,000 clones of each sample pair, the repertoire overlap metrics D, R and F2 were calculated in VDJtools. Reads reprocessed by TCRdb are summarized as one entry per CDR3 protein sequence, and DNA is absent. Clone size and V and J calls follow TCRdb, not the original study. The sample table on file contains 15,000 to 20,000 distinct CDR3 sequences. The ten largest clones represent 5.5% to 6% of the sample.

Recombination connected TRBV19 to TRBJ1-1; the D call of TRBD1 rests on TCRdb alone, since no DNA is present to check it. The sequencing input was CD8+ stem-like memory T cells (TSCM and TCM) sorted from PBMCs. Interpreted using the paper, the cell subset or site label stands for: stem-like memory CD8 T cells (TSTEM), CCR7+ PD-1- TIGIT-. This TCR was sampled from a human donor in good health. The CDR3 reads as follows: CASSSPGQGPMNTEAFF.